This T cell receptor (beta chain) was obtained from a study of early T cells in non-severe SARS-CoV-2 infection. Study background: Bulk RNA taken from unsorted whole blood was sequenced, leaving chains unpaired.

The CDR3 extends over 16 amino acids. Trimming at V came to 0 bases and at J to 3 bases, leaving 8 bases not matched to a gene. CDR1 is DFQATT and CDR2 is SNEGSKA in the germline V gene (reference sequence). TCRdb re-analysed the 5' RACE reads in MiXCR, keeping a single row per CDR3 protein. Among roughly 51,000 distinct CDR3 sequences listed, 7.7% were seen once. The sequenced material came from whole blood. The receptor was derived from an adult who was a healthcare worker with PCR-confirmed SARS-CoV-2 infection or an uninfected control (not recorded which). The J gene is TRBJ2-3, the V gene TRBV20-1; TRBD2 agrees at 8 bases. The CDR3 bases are TGCAGTGCTAGAGATAGGCGGCGGGGGGTTACAGATACGCAGTATTTT. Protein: CSARDRRRGVTDTQYF.